The present entry profiles one T cell receptor beta chain with its context. What it binds is unknown. The CDR3 consists of 13 residues. After removal of 2 bases from V and 5 bases from J, the junction contained 0 bases not matched to a gene. Germline V gene lookup returns CDR1 SGHTA and CDR2 FQGTGA. These data belong to a study of cytomegalovirus exposure and HLA in healthy donors. Regarding the study as a whole: Donors were assumed by presence/absence analyses to have roughly uniform sequencing depth. Reportedly, HLA-A and HLA-B alleles of most subjects were accurately predicted from TCR beta. Most CMV-associated TCR beta chains were later found to appear HLA-restricted. Accounts indicate the classifier identified cytomegalovirus status with strong specificity and sensitivity.

The PCR ran on 60 Vbeta and 13 Jbeta primers. The assay was immunoSEQ multiplex PCR, and TCRdb's table has in-frame clones only and misses some. This table has 210,000 or so clones, roughly 73% appearing once. The chain is built from TRBV7-3 and TRBJ2-5; TRBD2 aligns across 9 bases. Specimen: PBMCs. The TCR was taken from a woman aged 25 to 45 in good health and CMV-seropositive. In DNA form, the CDR3 reads TGTGCCAGCAGCTTAGGACTAGCGGAGACCCAGTACTTC. Protein product: CASSLGLAETQYF. Using reference TRBV7-3 and TRBJ2-5 for the parts outside the CDR3, the full variable domain is GAGVSQTPSNKVTEKGKYVELRCDPISGHTALYWYRQSLGQGPEFLIYFQGTGAADDSGLPNDRFFAVRPEGSVSTLKIQRTERGDSAVYLCASSLGLAETQYFGPGTRLLVL.